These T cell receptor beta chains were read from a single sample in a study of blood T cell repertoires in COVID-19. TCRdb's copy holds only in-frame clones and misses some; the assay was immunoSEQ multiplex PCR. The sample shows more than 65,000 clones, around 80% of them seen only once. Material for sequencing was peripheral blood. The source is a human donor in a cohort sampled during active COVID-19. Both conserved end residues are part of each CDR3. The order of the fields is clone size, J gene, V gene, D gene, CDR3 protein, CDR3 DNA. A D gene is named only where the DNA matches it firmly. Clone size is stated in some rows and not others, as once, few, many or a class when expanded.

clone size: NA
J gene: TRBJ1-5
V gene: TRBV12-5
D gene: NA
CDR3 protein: CASGLFRGGPNQPQHF
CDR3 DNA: TGTGCTAGTGGTTTGTTCAGAGGGGGACCCAATCAGCCCCAGCATTTT

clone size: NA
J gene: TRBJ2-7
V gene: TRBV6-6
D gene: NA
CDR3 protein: CASSDRGGASYEQYF
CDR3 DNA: TGTGCCAGCAGCGACAGAGGGGGAGCCTCCTACGAGCAGTACTTC

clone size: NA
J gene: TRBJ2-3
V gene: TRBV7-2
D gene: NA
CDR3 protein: CASSAPWGEPFNTQYF
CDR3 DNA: TGTGCCAGCAGCGCCCCTTGGGGAGAACCCTTTAATACGCAGTATTTT

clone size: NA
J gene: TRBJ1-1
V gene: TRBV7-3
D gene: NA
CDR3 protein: CASSRAGGDTEAFF
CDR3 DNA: TGTGCCAGCAGCCGCGCGGGTGGAGACACTGAAGCTTTCTTT

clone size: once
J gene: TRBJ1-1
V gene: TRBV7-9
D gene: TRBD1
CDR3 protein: CASSLSTGWNTEAFF
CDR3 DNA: TGTGCCAGCAGCTTATCGACAGGGTGGAACACTGAAGCTTTCTTT

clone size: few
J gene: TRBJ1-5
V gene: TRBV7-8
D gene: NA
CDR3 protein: CASSLVDGLNQPQHF
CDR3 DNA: TGTGCCAGCAGCTTAGTAGACGGACTAAATCAGCCCCAGCATTTT

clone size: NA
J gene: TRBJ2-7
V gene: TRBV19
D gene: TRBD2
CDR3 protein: CASSSGGQPGYEQYF
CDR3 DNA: TGTGCCAGTAGTTCGGGGGGTCAGCCCGGCTACGAGCAGTACTTC

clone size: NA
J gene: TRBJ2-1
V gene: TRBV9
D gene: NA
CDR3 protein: CASSPPGLSEATLGDEQFF
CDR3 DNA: TGTGCCAGCAGCCCGCCGGGACTCAGCGAGGCTACATTAGGCGATGAGCAGTTCTTC

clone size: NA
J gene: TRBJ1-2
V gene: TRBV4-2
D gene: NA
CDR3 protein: CASSQSKGLLGSNYGYTF
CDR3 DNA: TGTGCCAGCAGCCAGTCAAAGGGGTTGCTTGGGTCTAACTATGGCTACACCTTC

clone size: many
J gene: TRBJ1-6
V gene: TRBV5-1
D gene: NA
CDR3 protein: CASSQPGAPGGSPLHF
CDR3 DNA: TGCGCCAGCAGCCAACCAGGGGCTCCGGGGGGTTCACCCCTCCACTTT

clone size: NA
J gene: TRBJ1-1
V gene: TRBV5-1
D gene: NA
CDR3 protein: CASSFQDNTEAFF
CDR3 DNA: TGCGCCAGCAGCTTTCAGGATAACACTGAAGCTTTCTTT

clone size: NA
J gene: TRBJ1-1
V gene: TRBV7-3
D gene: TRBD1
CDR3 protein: CASSLSPPATGATEAFF
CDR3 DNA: TGTGCCAGCAGCTTATCGCCCCCAGCGACAGGGGCCACTGAAGCTTTCTTT

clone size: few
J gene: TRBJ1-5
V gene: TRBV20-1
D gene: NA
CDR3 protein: CSASEMLGYSNQPQHF
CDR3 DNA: TGCAGTGCTAGTGAAATGTTGGGCTATAGCAATCAGCCCCAGCATTTT

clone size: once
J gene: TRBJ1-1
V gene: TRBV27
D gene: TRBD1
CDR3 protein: CASYYSRTGRNTEAFF
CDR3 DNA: TGTGCCAGCTACTATTCCCGGACAGGGAGGAATACTGAAGCTTTCTTT

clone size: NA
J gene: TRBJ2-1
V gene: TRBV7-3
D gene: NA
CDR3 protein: CASSSSSLSGNEQFF
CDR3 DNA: TGTGCCAGCAGCTCGTCTAGCTTATCGGGCAATGAGCAGTTCTTC

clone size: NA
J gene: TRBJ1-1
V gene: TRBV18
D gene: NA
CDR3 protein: CASSPTIVREAFF
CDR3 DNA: TGTGCCAGCTCACCAACGATAGTCCGTGAAGCTTTCTTT

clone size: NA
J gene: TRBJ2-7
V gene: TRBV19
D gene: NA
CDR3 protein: CASSISRAYEQYF
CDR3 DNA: TGTGCCAGTAGTATTAGCAGGGCCTACGAGCAGTACTTC

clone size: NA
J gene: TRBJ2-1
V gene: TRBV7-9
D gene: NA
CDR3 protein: CASSPETRQFF
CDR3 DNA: TGTGCCAGCAGCCCAGAGACTCGGCAGTTCTTC

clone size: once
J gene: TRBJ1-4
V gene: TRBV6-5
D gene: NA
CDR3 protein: CASRQVGEKLFF
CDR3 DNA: TGTGCCAGCCGGCAGGTTGGCGAAAAACTGTTTTTT